A selection of T cell receptor beta chains follows, all from one sample in a study of blood T cells in healthy people across ages. A single record per CDR3 protein comes from TCRdb applying MiXCR to the 5' RACE reads. Of over 600,000 distinct CDR3 sequences in the sample, more than 20% were seen once. The specimen was blood. These receptors came from a man between 65 and 80 years old in good health. Each CDR3 is given with its conserved first and last residue. D genes are given only for firm matches. Part of the rows lack a size; the others show once, few, many or a class for expanded clones.

clone size	D gene	V gene	J gene	CDR3 DNA	CDR3 protein
NA	TRBD1	TRBV2	TRBJ2-5	TGTGCCAGCAGTGGGACTTGGACAGGTCAAGAGACCCAGTACTTC	CASSGTWTGQETQYF
few	NA	TRBV15	TRBJ1-4	TGTGCCACCAGAGGGACTAATGAAAAACTGTTTTTT	CATRGTNEKLFF
NA	NA	TRBV7-2	TRBJ2-3	TGTGCCAGCAGCTTAGACCCAGGCCGTGGAAGCACAGATACGCAGTATTTT	CASSLDPGRGSTDTQYF
NA	NA	TRBV3-1	TRBJ2-1	TGTGCCAGCAGCCAAGAACCAGGGTACTCCTACAATGAGCAGTTCTTC	CASSQEPGYSYNEQFF
few	NA	TRBV5-1	TRBJ2-5	TGCGCCAGCAGCTTGGACATCTCCCAAGAGACCCAGTACTTC	CASSLDISQETQYF
few	NA	TRBV5-8	TRBJ2-7	TGTGCCAGCAGCGATCCCCGGGATAAATGGTACGAGCAGTACTTC	CASSDPRDKWYEQYF
few	TRBD2	TRBV20-1	TRBJ2-5	TGCAGTGCTAGACAGACTAGCGGGAGTTCGGAGACCCAGTACTTC	CSARQTSGSSETQYF
NA	TRBD2	TRBV20-1	TRBJ2-1	TGCAGTGCAAACCAGAATAGCGGGAGTAGTTCCTACAATCAGCAGTTCTTC	CSANQNSGSSSYNQQFF
NA	TRBD1	TRBV7-8	TRBJ1-4	TGTGCCAGCAGCTCCTGGCCTACAGGGGCAACTAATGAAAAACTGTTTTTT	CASSSWPTGATNEKLFF
few	NA	TRBV7-3	TRBJ2-1	TGTGCCAGCAGCCCGGGCTTGGTCGATCATGAGCAGTTCTTC	CASSPGLVDHEQFF
NA	NA	TRBV12-3/TRBV12-4	TRBJ1-4	TGTGCCAGCAGTCAACTGGGGCAGGGAAGGTTTTTT	CASSQLGQGRFF
NA	NA	TRBV18	TRBJ2-1	TGTGCCAGCTCACCCACAGGGCTATCGTACAATGAGCAGTTCTTC	CASSPTGLSYNEQFF
many	NA	TRBV5-1	TRBJ2-7	TGCGCCAGCAGCAATGGACAGCTCGAGCAGTACTTC	CASSNGQLEQYF
NA	NA	TRBV24-1	TRBJ1-3	TGTGCCACCAGTGACCGCTCTGGAAACACCATATATTTT	CATSDRSGNTIYF
NA	NA	TRBV27	TRBJ2-5	TGTGCCAGCAGTGAGACCCCTATCCTAGAGACCCAGTACTTC	CASSETPILETQYF
NA	NA	TRBV6-1	TRBJ2-2	TGTGCCAGCAGTGATCGACATCTTCGGGGCCTTAACACCGGGGAGCTGTTTTTT	CASSDRHLRGLNTGELFF
NA	TRBD2	TRBV7-2	TRBJ2-2	TGTGCCAGCAGCTTCAGAATGCAGACTAGCAGCAACACCGGGGAGCTGTTTTTT	CASSFRMQTSSNTGELFF
NA	NA	TRBV3-1	TRBJ2-3	TGTGCCAGCAGCTCCCATGGTAGCATGACAGATACGCAGTATTTT	CASSSHGSMTDTQYF
many	NA	TRBV11-2	TRBJ1-1	TGTGCCAGCAGCTTGTTGAACACTGAAGCTTTCTTT	CASSLLNTEAFF
NA	NA	TRBV20-1	TRBJ1-2	TGCAGTGCTAGAACCCAGGGAGTCTATGGCTACATCTTC	CSARTQGVYGYIF
NA	NA	TRBV6-6	TRBJ2-7	TGTGCCAGCAGTTACGGGGTGAGATTGGAAGCCTACGAGCAGTACTTC	CASSYGVRLEAYEQYF
few	NA	TRBV9	TRBJ2-1	TGTGCCAGCAGCGTAGCGGGTACTAGACGTGAGCAGTTCTTC	CASSVAGTRREQFF
few	NA	TRBV3-1	TRBJ1-2	TGTGCCAGCAGCCAAGCCGCCGGGGGTTATGGCTACACCTTC	CASSQAAGGYGYTF
NA	TRBD2	TRBV4-3	TRBJ2-7	TGCGCCAGCAGCCATGGACTAGCGGCAAGCTACGAGCAGTACTTC	CASSHGLAASYEQYF
few	NA	TRBV18	TRBJ2-7	TGTGCCAGCTCACCACAAAGGCTGAGATCCTACGAGCAGTACTTC	CASSPQRLRSYEQYF
NA	TRBD2	TRBV12-3/TRBV12-4	TRBJ2-3	TGTGCCAGCAGTGCTTGGGCTAGCGGGAGGGTGAGCACAGATACGCAGTATTTT	CASSAWASGRVSTDTQYF
few	TRBD2	TRBV6-1	TRBJ2-1	TGTGCCAGCAGGGTATCTAGCGGGGGGTACAATGAGCAGTTCTTC	CASRVSSGGYNEQFF
NA	NA	TRBV7-2	TRBJ1-5	TGTGCCAGCAGCTCCTCGACGGACTATAGCAATCAGCCCCAGCATTTT	CASSSSTDYSNQPQHF
NA	TRBD1	TRBV20-1	TRBJ1-2	TGCAGTGCTAGAGGGCTGGACAGGGGAGCAGATGGCTACACCTTC	CSARGLDRGADGYTF
few	TRBD2	TRBV10-3	TRBJ2-1	TGTGCCATCAGTGGGCGGGGGGGCTACAATGAGCAGTTCTTC	CAISGRGGYNEQFF
NA	NA	TRBV6-5	TRBJ1-3	TGTGCCAGCAGCGGGGATCGAAACACCATATATTTT	CASSGDRNTIYF
NA	NA	TRBV28	TRBJ1-4	TGTGCCAGCAGTGCCCGAAGGGGTAATGAAAAACTGTTTTTT	CASSARRGNEKLFF
NA	NA	TRBV29-1	TRBJ1-1	TGCAGCGTTGTAGGGGTGATGAACACTGAAGCTTTCTTT	CSVVGVMNTEAFF
few	TRBD2	TRBV2	TRBJ2-5	TGTGCCAGCACCAGACTAGCGGGAGGGAGAGAGACCCAGTACTTC	CASTRLAGGRETQYF
NA	TRBD1	TRBV12-3/TRBV12-4	TRBJ1-2	TGTGCCAGCAGTGACAGGGTTGGCTACACCTTC	CASSDRVGYTF
few	NA	TRBV6-2/TRBV6-3	TRBJ2-3	TGTGCCAGCAGTTACGGGCAGGGAGGAGCAGATACGCAGTATTTT	CASSYGQGGADTQYF
NA	TRBD1	TRBV4-1	TRBJ2-1	TGCGCCAGCAGCCAGCCGGGACAGGGATCTTACAATGAGCAGTTCTTC	CASSQPGQGSYNEQFF
NA	NA	TRBV20-1	TRBJ2-3	TGCAGTGCTAGAGTAGGGCCAGATACGCAGTATTTT	CSARVGPDTQYF
many	TRBD1	TRBV12-3/TRBV12-4	TRBJ2-7	TGTGCCAGCAGCCGTACAGGGGGCTCCTACGAGCAGTACTTC	CASSRTGGSYEQYF
many	TRBD2	TRBV27	TRBJ2-7	TGTGCCAGCAGTTTACGATGGACTAGCGGGAGACCTTACGAGCAGTACTTC	CASSLRWTSGRPYEQYF